Given below is one TCR beta chain in context. The data derive from a study of cytomegalovirus exposure and HLA in healthy donors. CDR3 size: 14 residues. V gave up 3 bases and J gave up 0 bases, with 9 bases separating them. CDR1 SNHLY and CDR2 FYNNEI come from the germline V gene. PCR primers comprised 60 Vbeta and 13 Jbeta primers. Method: immunoSEQ multiplex PCR; TCRdb's copy keeps in-frame clones and lacks some. The sample shows under 150,000 clones, more than 70% of them seen only once. Sequencing used PBMCs. This sequence joins TRBV2 and TRBJ2-7; a weak D match, TRBD1 (6 bases). The TCR originated in a male donor in good health and CMV-seropositive. The CDR3 nucleotides are TGTGCCAGCAGTGAGCAGGGGAGCTCCTACGAGCAGTACTTC. This sequence encodes CASSEQGSSYEQYF.